This TCR beta chain was sequenced for a study of blood T cell repertoires in COVID-19. On the study more broadly: T cells, B-cell-depleted T cells, or PBMCs supplied cDNA or gDNA.

As regards this clone: The junction does not match germline at one end; this may be a read error.

Under the authors' procedure: Reference gene primer amplification in the assay estimated nucleated cell counts. Measured with immunoSEQ multiplex PCR; TCRdb has only the in-frame clones, and not every one. Clone size and V and J calls were adopted from that table, with D and trimming inferred from the DNA. The sample has over 250,000 clones, about 86% seen once. The CDR3 sequence is 16 residues long. Germline V gene lookup returns CDR1 SGHRS and CDR2 YFSETQ. Sequenced material: PBMCs or T cells enriched from blood (not recorded which). This chain joins TRBV5-1 and TRBJ2-3; the match to TRBD2 covers 11 bases. The TCR originated in a man aged 25 to 40 with acute COVID-19. CDR3 in amino acids: CASSQLAGVSTDTQYF. CDR3 bases: TGTGCCAGCAGCCAACTAGCGGGGGTTAGCACAGATACGCAGTATTTT.